The rows below give T cell receptor beta chains drawn from one sample of a study of cytomegalovirus exposure and HLA in healthy donors. Measured with immunoSEQ multiplex PCR; TCRdb has only the in-frame clones, and not every one. The sample has more than 50,000 clones, and its top ten clones hold roughly 7%. The sequenced sample consisted of PBMCs. The origin of the receptors is a woman in her thirties or forties in good health and CMV-seronegative. CDR3s include the opening cysteine and the closing phenylalanine or tryptophan. D genes are given only for firm matches.

d_call	v_call	j_call	cdr3_nt	cdr3_aa
.	TRBV28	TRBJ1-5	TGTGCCAGCACTTCGGTGGGGGGTCGCAATCAGCCCCAGCATTTT	CASTSVGGRNQPQHF
.	TRBV13	TRBJ1-5	TGTGCCAGCAGCTCCCGGTCGGGGGGATCGGGGCAGCCCCAGCATTTT	CASSSRSGGSGQPQHF
TRBD1	TRBV18	TRBJ1-1	TGTGCCAGCTCACCGCGTGGGGACAGGACTGAAGCTTTCTTT	CASSPRGDRTEAFF
.	TRBV19	TRBJ2-6	TGTGCCAGTAACCCAGGGGCAGGCGCTGGGGCCAACGTCCTGACTTTC	CASNPGAGAGANVLTF
TRBD1	TRBV11-2	TRBJ2-7	TGTGCCAGCAGCTTCGAAGGACAGGGCTACGAGCAGTACTTC	CASSFEGQGYEQYF
TRBD1	TRBV7-9	TRBJ2-2	TGTGCCAGCAGCTTAGAATGGACAGGGAACGGGGAGCTGTTTTTT	CASSLEWTGNGELFF
.	TRBV10-3	TRBJ1-6	TGTGCCATCAGTGAGCCGAGAACCGAGAGCTCCTATAATTCACCCCTCCACTTT	CAISEPRTESSYNSPLHF
TRBD2	TRBV4-3	TRBJ2-2	TGCGCCAGCAGCCAAGAAAAGGTCCTAGCGGGATCTCGCACCGGGGAGCTGTTTTTT	CASSQEKVLAGSRTGELFF
.	TRBV2	TRBJ2-5	TGTGCCAGCAGTGAAGGGGGCAAGGCCAGAGAGACCCAGTACTTC	CASSEGGKARETQYF
TRBD1	TRBV27	TRBJ1-2	TGTGCCAGCAGTCCAGGGGGCCATGGCTACACCTTC	CASSPGGHGYTF
TRBD2	TRBV11-1	TRBJ2-3	TGTGCCAGCAGCCCCCAGGGCGGGAGTCGTACAGATACGCAGTATTTT	CASSPQGGSRTDTQYF
.	TRBV18	TRBJ1-4	TGTGCCAGCTCACCCACCGGAGGGACCAGGATTAATGAAAAACTGTTTTTT	CASSPTGGTRINEKLFF
.	TRBV6-5	TRBJ1-2	TGTGCCAGCAGTTATTCAGGGGAAGACTATGGCTACACCTTC	CASSYSGEDYGYTF
TRBD1	TRBV6-5	TRBJ1-2	TGTGCCAGCAGTTACATCCGGGACAGGGGGAGCTACACCTTC	CASSYIRDRGSYTF
.	TRBV7-2	TRBJ1-5	TGTGCCAGCGGCGAACAGAACAGGGTTAGCAATCAGCCCCAGCATTTT	CASGEQNRVSNQPQHF
.	TRBV28	TRBJ1-1	TGTGCCAGCAGTTTATCGACAAGGAACACTGAAGCTTTCTTT	CASSLSTRNTEAFF
TRBD2	TRBV29-1	TRBJ2-3	TGCAGCGTCAGTAGCGGGGGGGCCGGTACGCAGTATTTT	CSVSSGGAGTQYF
.	TRBV6-6	TRBJ2-5	TGTGCCAGCAGTTACTCGACAGCGCAAGAGACCCAGTACTTC	CASSYSTAQETQYF
.	TRBV7-9	TRBJ1-2	TGTGCCAGCAGCTTAGCCAGAAGTGGCTACACCTTC	CASSLARSGYTF
TRBD1	TRBV5-1	TRBJ2-2	TGCGCCAGCAGCAGGGGGACAGGGGATGGCGGCACCGGGGAGCTGTTTTTT	CASSRGTGDGGTGELFF
.	TRBV7-2	TRBJ2-5	TGTGCCAGCAGCTTTCAAGGAGGCGCGGGAGAGACCCAGTACTTC	CASSFQGGAGETQYF
TRBD2	TRBV28	TRBJ2-7	TGTGCCAGCAGCAATAGCGGGGGAGTCTCCTACGAGCAGTACTTC	CASSNSGGVSYEQYF
.	TRBV6-5	TRBJ1-2	TGTGCCAGCAGTTCCGGTTATGGCTACACCTTC	CASSSGYGYTF
TRBD1	TRBV19	TRBJ1-5	TGTGCCAGTAGCCCGACAGGGAACAATCAGCCCCAGCATTTT	CASSPTGNNQPQHF
TRBD1	TRBV6-5	TRBJ1-2	TGTGCCAGCAGGGACAGGACTACTAACTATGGCTACACCTTC	CASRDRTTNYGYTF
.	TRBV18	TRBJ2-1	TGTGCCAGCTCACCCCTCCGAGGGGGACAAAGCAATGAGCAGTTCTTC	CASSPLRGGQSNEQFF
TRBD1	TRBV19	TRBJ1-6	TGTGCCAGTAGTATCAATTTAGGGGGCCGGAATTCACCCCTACACTTT	CASSINLGGRNSPLHF
TRBD1	TRBV9	TRBJ1-4	TGTGCCAGCAGCGCGGACAGGGGAGCGCCTAATGAAAAACTGTTTTTT	CASSADRGAPNEKLFF
TRBD1	TRBV5-1	TRBJ1-4	TGCGCCAGCAGAGCCGGGACAGGGGGCGAAAAACTGTTTTTT	CASRAGTGGEKLFF
.	TRBV28	TRBJ2-7	TGTGCCAGCAGTTTACCGGGAGACGCTGACTACGAGCAGTACTTC	CASSLPGDADYEQYF
.	TRBV5-6	TRBJ2-7	TGTGCCAGCACCATAACGAGACCGGGGTGGGAAGTCGAATACGAGCAGTACTTC	CASTITRPGWEVEYEQYF
.	TRBV7-9	TRBJ2-7	TGTGCCAGCAGTTATTTAGCTAACTACGAGCAGTACTTC	CASSYLANYEQYF
TRBD2	TRBV6-1	TRBJ2-5	TGTGCCAGCAGGATCGGCGGGGGAGTCCAAGAGACCCAGTACTTC	CASRIGGGVQETQYF
TRBD2	TRBV5-1	TRBJ2-7	TGCGCCAGCAGCTCCGGGACTAGCGGGACCTACGAGCAGTACTTC	CASSSGTSGTYEQYF
TRBD1	TRBV6-1	TRBJ2-3	TGTGCCAGCAGTGAAACAGGACAGGGGGTAGATACGCAGTATTTT	CASSETGQGVDTQYF
.	TRBV5-1	TRBJ2-7	TGCGCCAGCAGCTTCGTTGCCTCAGGCTCCTACGAGCAGTACTTC	CASSFVASGSYEQYF
TRBD2	TRBV7-2	TRBJ2-5	TGTGCCAGCAGCTCGGGCGGATTAGCGGGAGAGGGGGAGACCCAGTACTTC	CASSSGGLAGEGETQYF
TRBD1	TRBV30	TRBJ1-2	TGTGCCTGGACAAGGGGGCGATCAAAATCCCATGGCTACACCTTC	CAWTRGRSKSHGYTF
.	TRBV30	TRBJ1-3	TGTGCCTGGAGTGCCAACTCTGGAAACACCATATATTTT	CAWSANSGNTIYF
.	TRBV5-1	TRBJ2-2	TGCGCCAGCAGCTTGCTACCATTCACCGGGGAGCTGTTTTTT	CASSLLPFTGELFF
TRBD1	TRBV19	TRBJ1-5	TGTGCCAGTAGTACACAGGGGAATCAGCCCCAGCATTTT	CASSTQGNQPQHF
TRBD1	TRBV6-1	TRBJ2-3	TGTGCCAGCAGCAAAGGGGACAGGGGCACAGATACGCAGTATTTT	CASSKGDRGTDTQYF
TRBD2	TRBV5-1	TRBJ2-7	TGCGCCAGCAGCTCAACTAGCGGGCCATACGAGCAGTACTTC	CASSSTSGPYEQYF
.	TRBV28	TRBJ1-5	TGTGCCAGCAGTTGGGGCTTTAGCAATCAGCCCCAGCATTTT	CASSWGFSNQPQHF
.	TRBV10-3	TRBJ2-7	TGTGCCATCAGTGATGGGCAGGGAGGAGGCGAGCAGTACTTC	CAISDGQGGGEQYF
TRBD1	TRBV7-9	TRBJ2-4	TGTGCCAGCAGCGACAGGGTTGACATTCAGTACTTC	CASSDRVDIQYF
.	TRBV4-3	TRBJ2-7	TGCGCCAGCAGCCAAGCCGGCCAGGGGCCCTACGAGCAGTACTTC	CASSQAGQGPYEQYF
.	TRBV9	TRBJ1-2	TGTGCCAGCAGCGCCTCGCTACAGGGTAACTATGGCTACACCTTC	CASSASLQGNYGYTF
.	TRBV7-2	TRBJ2-7	TGTGCCAGCAGCTCCCGGGTTGCGGGACCTAACGAGCAGTACTTC	CASSSRVAGPNEQYF
TRBD1	TRBV5-5	TRBJ1-5	TGTGCCAGCAGCCGGGACAGGGGTAGCAATCAGCCCCAGCATTTT	CASSRDRGSNQPQHF
.	TRBV7-2	TRBJ2-7	TGTGCCAGCAGCCCCTCTAACTCCTACGAGCAGTACTTC	CASSPSNSYEQYF
TRBD1	TRBV18	TRBJ1-6	TGTGCCAGCTCACCGCGGGACAGTTATAATTCACCCCTCCACTTT	CASSPRDSYNSPLHF
TRBD1	TRBV4-3	TRBJ2-7	TGCGCCAGCAGCCAAGACCCCATGGGGACAGGGGGCGACTCCTACGAGCAGTACTTC	CASSQDPMGTGGDSYEQYF
.	TRBV14	TRBJ2-7	TGTGCCAGCAGCCAATTCTTGTCCGAGCAGTACTTC	CASSQFLSEQYF
.	TRBV28	TRBJ2-3	TGTGCCAGCAGTTTAAGGGGGGGGCCTGTCGGTAGCACAGATACGCAGTATTTT	CASSLRGGPVGSTDTQYF
.	TRBV5-1	TRBJ2-2	TGCGCCAGCAGCTTCGGGGAATCTTACACCGGGGAGCTGTTTTTT	CASSFGESYTGELFF